The present T cell receptor (beta chain) was sequenced within a study of T cell changes during pregnancy in multiple sclerosis. The length of the CDR3 is 15 residues. Looked up from germline, CDR1 is MDHEN and CDR2 is SYDVKM. The ends lost 2 bases at V and 6 bases at J; junction bases unmatched: 4. This clone was seen more than once but under ten times. Profiled with immunoSEQ multiplex PCR; TCRdb holds only in-frame clones, not every one. The repertoire includes about 59,000 clones, around 92% of them detected once, and about 2.3% sits in the top ten. This chain joins TRBV28 and TRBJ2-1; 10 nucleotides align to TRBD1. The source was peripheral blood, collected in the first trimester of pregnancy. This TCR was sampled from a female donor with multiple sclerosis, enrolled in a pregnancy study. CDR3 sequence reads: CASSLDRGRSNEQFF. The CDR3 DNA is TGTGCCAGCAGTTTAGACAGGGGGCGTTCCAATGAGCAGTTCTTC.